The rows below give T cell receptor beta chains drawn from one sample of a study of Ad26.COV2.S vaccination and SARS-CoV-2 variants. The protocol was immunoSEQ multiplex PCR, while the TCRdb copy is restricted to in-frame clones and leaves out a portion. The sample lists 350,000 to 400,000 clones, more than 85% occurring once. The sequencing here drew on peripheral blood, taken in a trial of Ad26.COV2.S vaccine versus placebo. All receptors derive from a person between 18 and 60 years old who received the Ad26.COV2.S COVID-19 vaccine or a placebo. Both conserved end residues are trimmed from each CDR3.

j_call v_call cdr3_aa
TRBJ1-5 TRBV5-8 ASSLVALNQPQH
TRBJ2-1 TRBV5-1 ASSLGTSGGAGDEQF
TRBJ2-1 TRBV21-1 ASSKVPAESYNEQF
TRBJ1-2 TRBV18 ASSPPGGTNYGYT
TRBJ1-1 TRBV7-9 ASSFAGRMNTEAF
TRBJ1-3 TRBV18 ASSPSRGISGNTIY
TRBJ1-1 TRBV19 ASHSRGIAEAF
TRBJ1-2 TRBV29-1 SVVSGAGGYT
TRBJ1-4 TRBV4-2 ASSEMREKLF
TRBJ1-1 TRBV5-1 ASTPVGQTEAF
TRBJ2-7 TRBV27 ASSLLRGQVVYEQY
TRBJ1-5 TRBV6-5 ASGETGHSNQPQH
TRBJ2-5 TRBV5-8 ASSLRFTRMAGETQY
TRBJ1-1 TRBV19 ASSGDRGRHTEAF
TRBJ1-2 TRBV5-4 ASSLIGQTNYGYT
TRBJ2-1 TRBV5-1 ASSLEGTPAF
TRBJ2-7 TRBV28 ASRTTGDRGLYEQY
TRBJ1-4 TRBV5-6 ASSLSGVANEKLF
TRBJ1-6 TRBV19 ASNKGIYRSYNSPLH
TRBJ1-5 TRBV7-9 ASSRDREFQPQH
TRBJ1-3 TRBV5-1 ASGKTGNGNTIY
TRBJ1-1 TRBV20-1 SANRQAGAF
TRBJ1-2 TRBV9 ASSVDSYGYT
TRBJ2-2 TRBV20-1 SASRGRELF
TRBJ2-3 TRBV5-4 ASSLGGADTQY
TRBJ2-1 TRBV1 TSSPGLAGDEQF
TRBJ2-3 TRBV3-1/TRBV3-2 ASSRPGHTDTQY
TRBJ1-1 TRBV4-2 ASSTSLNTEAF
TRBJ2-1 TRBV11-2 ASSSSSSSYNEQF
TRBJ2-3 TRBV4-1 ASSQWGPMSTDTQY
TRBJ1-3 TRBV29-1 SVAQGAWDTIY